This T cell receptor beta chain comes out of a study of shared clonotypes between healthy human individuals. Study-level findings and limits: Non-shared clonotypes had lower generation probabilities than those shared by all four donors.

The table lists this clone with a count of one. Its antigen is unknown. The sample has other DNA sequences that encode this CDR3 too. Libraries were prepared by immunoSEQ multiplex PCR; TCRdb keeps only in-frame clonotypes and omits some of them. The table shows nearly 2 million clones, with less than 95% occurring only once. Terminally differentiated effector memory CD45RA+ cells were excluded by CCR7 positive selection of CD45RO-negative cells. Trimming left V 0 bases short and J 1 base short, with 10 bases between. Germline V lookup: CDR1 LGHNA, CDR2 YSLEER. The CDR3 length is 15 residues. The chain combines TRBV4-3 with TRBJ2-7; D unclear. The specimen sequenced was naive CD8+ T cells sorted from blood. The TCR was taken from a young man in good health. Here the CDR3 reads CASSQDSGPSYEQYF. CDR3 coding DNA: TGCGCCAGCAGCCAAGATTCAGGCCCGTCCTACGAGCAGTACTTC.